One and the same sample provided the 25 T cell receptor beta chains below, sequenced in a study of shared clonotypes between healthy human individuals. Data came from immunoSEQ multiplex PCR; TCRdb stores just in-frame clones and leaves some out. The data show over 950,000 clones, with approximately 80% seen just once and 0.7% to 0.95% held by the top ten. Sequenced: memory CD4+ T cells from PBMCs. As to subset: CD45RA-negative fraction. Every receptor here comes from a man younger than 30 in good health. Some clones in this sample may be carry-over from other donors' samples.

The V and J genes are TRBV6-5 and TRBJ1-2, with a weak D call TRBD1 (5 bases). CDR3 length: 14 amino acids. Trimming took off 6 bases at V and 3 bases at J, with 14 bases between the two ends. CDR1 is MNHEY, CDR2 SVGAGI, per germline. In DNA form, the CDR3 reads TGTGCCAGCAGGTACGGGGGAGGAGACTATGGCTACACCTTC. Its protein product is CASRYGGGDYGYTF.

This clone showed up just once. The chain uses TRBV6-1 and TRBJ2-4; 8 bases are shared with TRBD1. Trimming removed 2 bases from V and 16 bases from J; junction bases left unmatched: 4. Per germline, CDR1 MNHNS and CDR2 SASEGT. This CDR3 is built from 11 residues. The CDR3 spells CASSERDRLYF. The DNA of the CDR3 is TGTGCCAGCAGTGAACGGGACAGGTTATACTTC.

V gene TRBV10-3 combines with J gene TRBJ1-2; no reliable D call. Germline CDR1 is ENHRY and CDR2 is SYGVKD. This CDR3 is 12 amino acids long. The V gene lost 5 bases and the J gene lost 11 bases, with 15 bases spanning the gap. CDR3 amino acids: CAISRLPRVYTF. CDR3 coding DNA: TGTGCCATCAGTCGACTTCCTAGGGTTTACACCTTC.

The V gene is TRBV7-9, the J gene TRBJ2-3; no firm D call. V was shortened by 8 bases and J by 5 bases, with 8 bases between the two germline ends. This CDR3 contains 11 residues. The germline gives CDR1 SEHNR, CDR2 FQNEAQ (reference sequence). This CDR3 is CASSAGDTQYF. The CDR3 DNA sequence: TGTGCCAGCTCGGCAGGAGATACGCAGTATTTT.

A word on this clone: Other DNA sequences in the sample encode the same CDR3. CDR3 residues: CASSPRGDTGELFF. The CDR3 region has the DNA TGTGCCAGCTCGCCCAGGGGAGACACCGGGGAGCTGTTTTTT. The chain combines TRBV18 with TRBJ2-2, with D perhaps TRBD1 (6 bases). V lost 6 bases and J lost 3, with 11 bases in between. Per the germline V gene, CDR1 is KGHSH and CDR2 is LQKENI. The CDR3 runs to 14 residues.

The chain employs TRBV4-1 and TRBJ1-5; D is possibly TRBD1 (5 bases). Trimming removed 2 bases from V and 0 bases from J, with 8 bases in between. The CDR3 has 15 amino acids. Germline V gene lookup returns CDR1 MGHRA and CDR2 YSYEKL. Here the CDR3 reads CASSQRQNSNQPQHF. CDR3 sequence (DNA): TGCGCCAGCAGCCAACGACAGAATAGCAATCAGCCCCAGCATTTT.

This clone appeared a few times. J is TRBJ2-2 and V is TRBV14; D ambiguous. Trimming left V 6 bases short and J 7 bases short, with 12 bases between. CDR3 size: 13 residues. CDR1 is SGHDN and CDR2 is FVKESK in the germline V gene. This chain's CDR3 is CASRPATYGELFF. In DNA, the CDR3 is TGTGCCAGCAGACCGGCCACGTACGGGGAGCTGTTTTTT.

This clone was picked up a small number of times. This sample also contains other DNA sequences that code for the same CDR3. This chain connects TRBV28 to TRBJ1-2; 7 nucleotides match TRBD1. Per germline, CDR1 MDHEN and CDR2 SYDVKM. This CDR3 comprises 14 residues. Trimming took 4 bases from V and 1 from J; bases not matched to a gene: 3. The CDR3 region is CASSSYRGNYGYTF. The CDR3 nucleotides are TGTGCCAGCAGTTCCTACAGGGGTAACTATGGCTACACCTTC.

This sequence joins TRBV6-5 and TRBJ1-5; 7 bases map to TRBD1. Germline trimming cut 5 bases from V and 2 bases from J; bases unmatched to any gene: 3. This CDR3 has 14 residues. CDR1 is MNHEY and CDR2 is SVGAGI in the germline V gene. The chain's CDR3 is CASSPGTGNQPQHF. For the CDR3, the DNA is TGTGCCAGCAGTCCTGGGACAGGCAATCAGCCCCAGCATTTT.

The CDR3 is CSVEDPHTTSGLYNEQFF. DNA of the CDR3: TGCAGCGTTGAAGATCCACATACGACTAGCGGCTTATACAATGAGCAGTTCTTC. The rearrangement links TRBV29-1 to TRBJ2-1; 9 bases map to TRBD2. Germline lookup yields CDR1 SQVTM and CDR2 ANQGSEA. V dropped 0 bases and J dropped 4; count of bases not matched to a gene: 13. The length of the CDR3 is 18 residues.

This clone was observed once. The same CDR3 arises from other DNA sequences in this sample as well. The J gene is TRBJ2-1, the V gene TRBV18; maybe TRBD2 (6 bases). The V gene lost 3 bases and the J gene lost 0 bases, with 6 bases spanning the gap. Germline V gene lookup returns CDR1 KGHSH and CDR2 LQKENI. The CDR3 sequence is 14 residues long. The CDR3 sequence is CASSPGSSYNEQFF. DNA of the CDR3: TGTGCCAGCTCACCCGGGAGCTCCTACAATGAGCAGTTCTTC.

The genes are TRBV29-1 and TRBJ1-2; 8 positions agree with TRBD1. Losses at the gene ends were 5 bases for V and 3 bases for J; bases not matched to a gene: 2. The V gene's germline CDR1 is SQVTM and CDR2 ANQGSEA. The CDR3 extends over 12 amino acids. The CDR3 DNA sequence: TGCAGCGTTTCGACAGGGGACTATGGCTACACCTTC. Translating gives CSVSTGDYGYTF.

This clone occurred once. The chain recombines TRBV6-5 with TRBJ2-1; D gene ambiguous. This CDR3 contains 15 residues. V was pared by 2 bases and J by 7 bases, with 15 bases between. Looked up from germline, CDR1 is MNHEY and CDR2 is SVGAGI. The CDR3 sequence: CASSYETGPWNEQFF. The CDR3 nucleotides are TGTGCCAGCAGTTACGAGACTGGGCCTTGGAATGAGCAGTTCTTC.

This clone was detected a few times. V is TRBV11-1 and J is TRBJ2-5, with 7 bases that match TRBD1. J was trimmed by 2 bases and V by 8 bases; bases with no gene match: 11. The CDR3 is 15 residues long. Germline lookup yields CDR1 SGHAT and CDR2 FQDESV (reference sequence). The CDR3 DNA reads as TGTGCCAGCCAGGGACAGCTTACACAGCAAGAGACCCAGTACTTC. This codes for CASQGQLTQQETQYF.

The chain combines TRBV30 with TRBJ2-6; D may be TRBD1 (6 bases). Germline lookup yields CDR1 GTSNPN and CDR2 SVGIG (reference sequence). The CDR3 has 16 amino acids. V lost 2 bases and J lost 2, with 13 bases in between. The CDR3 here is CAWSITYRAGANVLTF. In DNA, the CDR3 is TGTGCCTGGAGTATAACCTACAGGGCTGGGGCCAACGTCCTGACTTTC.

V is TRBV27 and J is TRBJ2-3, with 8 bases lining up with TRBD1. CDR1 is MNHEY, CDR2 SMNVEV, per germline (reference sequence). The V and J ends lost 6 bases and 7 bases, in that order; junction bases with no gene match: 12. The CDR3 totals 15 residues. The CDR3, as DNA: TGTGCCAGCAGCACCGACAGGGGTAGTACGAATACGCAGTATTTT. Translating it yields CASSTDRGSTNTQYF.

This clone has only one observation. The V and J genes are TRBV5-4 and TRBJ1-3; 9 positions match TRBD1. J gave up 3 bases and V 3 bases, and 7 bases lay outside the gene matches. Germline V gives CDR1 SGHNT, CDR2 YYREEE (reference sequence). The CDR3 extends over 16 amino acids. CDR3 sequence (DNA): TGTGCCAGCAGCTCGCCAGGACAGGGGTTTGGAAACACCATATATTTT. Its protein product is CASSSPGQGFGNTIYF. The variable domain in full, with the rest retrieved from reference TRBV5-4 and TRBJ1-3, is ETGVTQSPTHLIKTRGQQVTLRCSSQSGHNTVSWYQQALGQGPQFIFQYYREEENGRGNFPPRFSGLQFPNYSSELNVNALELDDSALYLCASSSPGQGFGNTIYFGEGSWLTVV.

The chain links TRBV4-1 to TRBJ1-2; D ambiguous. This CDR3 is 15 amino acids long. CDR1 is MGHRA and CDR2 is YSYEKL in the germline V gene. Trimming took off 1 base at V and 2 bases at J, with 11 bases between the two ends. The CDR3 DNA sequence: TGCGCCAGCAGCCAAGTCGTGGGCGCGAACTATGGCTACACCTTC. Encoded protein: CASSQVVGANYGYTF.

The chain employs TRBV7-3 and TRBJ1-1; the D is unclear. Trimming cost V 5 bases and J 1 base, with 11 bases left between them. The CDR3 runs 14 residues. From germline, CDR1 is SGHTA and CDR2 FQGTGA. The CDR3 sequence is CASSPDGTNTEAFF. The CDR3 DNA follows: TGTGCCAGCAGCCCTGACGGCACGAACACTGAAGCTTTCTTT.

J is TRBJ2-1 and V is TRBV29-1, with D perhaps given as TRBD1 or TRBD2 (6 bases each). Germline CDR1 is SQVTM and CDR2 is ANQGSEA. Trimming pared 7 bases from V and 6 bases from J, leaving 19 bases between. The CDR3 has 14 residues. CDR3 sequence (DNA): TGCAGCGCGCGGGACTCCGGGGGCCTCAATGAGCAGTTCTTC. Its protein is CSARDSGGLNEQFF.

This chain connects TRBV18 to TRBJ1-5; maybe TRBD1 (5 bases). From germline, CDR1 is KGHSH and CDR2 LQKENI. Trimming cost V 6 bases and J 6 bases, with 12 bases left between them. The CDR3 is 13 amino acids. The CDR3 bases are TGTGCCAGCTCCCGGGGGGGGGTTCAGCCCCAGCATTTT. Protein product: CASSRGGVQPQHF.

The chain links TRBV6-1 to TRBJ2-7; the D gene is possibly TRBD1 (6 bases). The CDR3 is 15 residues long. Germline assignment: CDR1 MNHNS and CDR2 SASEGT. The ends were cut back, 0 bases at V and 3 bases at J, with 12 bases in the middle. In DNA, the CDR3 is TGTGCCAGCAGTGAAGCCGCAGGCAGGGGCTACGAGCAGTACTTC. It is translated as CASSEAAGRGYEQYF.

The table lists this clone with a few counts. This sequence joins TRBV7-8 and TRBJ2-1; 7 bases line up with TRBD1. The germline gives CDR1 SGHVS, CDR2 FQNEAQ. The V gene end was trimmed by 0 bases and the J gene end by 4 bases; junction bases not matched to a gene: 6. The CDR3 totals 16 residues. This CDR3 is CASSLARDSLYNEQFF. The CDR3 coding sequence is TGTGCCAGCAGCTTAGCTAGGGACAGCCTTTACAATGAGCAGTTCTTC. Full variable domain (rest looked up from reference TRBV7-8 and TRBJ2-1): GAGVSQSPRYKVAKRGQDVALRCDPISGHVSLFWYQQALGQGPEFLTYFQNEAQLDKSGLPSDRFFAERPEGSVSTLKIQRTQQEDSAVYLCASSLARDSLYNEQFFGPGTRLTVL.

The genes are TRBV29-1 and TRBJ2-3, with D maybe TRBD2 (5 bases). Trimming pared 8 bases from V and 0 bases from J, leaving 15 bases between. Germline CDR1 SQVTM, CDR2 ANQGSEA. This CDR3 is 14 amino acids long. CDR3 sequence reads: CSSLEVSSTDTQYF. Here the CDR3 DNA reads TGCAGCAGTTTGGAGGTCTCTAGCACAGATACGCAGTATTTT.

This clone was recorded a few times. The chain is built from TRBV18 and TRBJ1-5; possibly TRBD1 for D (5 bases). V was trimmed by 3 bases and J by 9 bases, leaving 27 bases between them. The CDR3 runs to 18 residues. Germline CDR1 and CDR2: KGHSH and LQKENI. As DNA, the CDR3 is TGTGCCAGCTCACCCAAACCCCCGGGACGGATGTCTGTTGGGCCCCAGCATTTT. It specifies CASSPKPPGRMSVGPQHF.